This TCR beta chain came from a study of T cell responses to AZD1222 COVID-19 vaccine listed by TCRdb under 2021. Background for the entire study: TCR sequencing was performed for about 240 trial participants, of whom about 200 were given two doses of AZD1222 and about 25 were given two doses of MenACWY control vaccine. Trial participants were enrolled into age subgroups of 18-55, 56-69 and 70-plus years, which contained about 150, 28 and 57 TCR-sequenced participants, respectively.

The investigation overall reported the following: In the small 56-69-year group, the increase in depth fell short of significance, most likely because of low power. Only a handful of AZD1222 recipients were SARS-CoV-2 seropositive at baseline, limiting conclusions about previously exposed vaccinees. Vaccine-associated CD4 TCRs spanned the whole spike protein, with dominant responses in regions 160-218 and 743-854. Epitopes outside the regions mutated in the B.1.351 and B.1.1.7 variants were reportedly recognized by nearly half of the unique spike-specific TCRs. Spike-specific TCR breadth and depth rose significantly after two AZD1222 doses compared with day 0 and with MenACWY recipients. Because no day 14 peak-response samples were available, the repertoires could be characterized only after the peak T cell response. Participants were mostly white British and included more females than males, and it was suggested by the authors that clonal diversity may have been underestimated.

The CDR3 regions of human TCRbeta chains were subjected to immunosequencing. The authors' analysis ran thus. Repertoire TCRs were checked for matches against a reference library of SARS-CoV-2-specific TCRs that had been generated using the MIRA antigen-specificity platform. Breadth was defined as the fraction of unique TCRs that were SARS-CoV-2-associated. Depth was defined as the fraction of total T cells that were SARS-CoV-2-associated. Using the MIRA data, each spike-specific TCR was mapped to the spike region that the TCR reacts to and placed in a CD4 or CD8 class. Log10-transformed breadth and depth values were compared by one-way ANOVA with Sidak's multiple comparisons tests. TCRdb's version of the immuneACCESS table is confined to in-frame rearrangements and falls short of the full clone set. An unresolved V gene accounts for under half of the shortfall where checked; the remainder is of unknown origin. That table gives V, J and clone size, and the DNA gave D and trimming. The sample table holds 45,000 or so clones, of which about 90% were seen once. The ten largest make up 0.95% to 1.2% of the sample.

Details on this clone: What this receptor recognizes is not known. Base-call qualities are not available, and no considerably larger clone is one nucleotide away.

V is clipped by 6 bases and J by 0 bases, and the sequence between their germline boundaries is 12 bases long. The CDR3, cysteine through phenylalanine, is 15 amino acids long. Only the CDR3 DNA stays, 45 bases, in frame from base 1. The germline V gene provides CDR1 SNHLY and CDR2 FYNNEI. Sample time point, as interpreted from the label and publication: about 28 days (+/-7) after the second vaccine dose. Because spike-specific TCR depth and breadth did not differ between the two schedules, AZD1222 recipients who got a second dose at roughly 4 weeks were pooled with those who got a second dose at roughly 12 weeks. Vaccinee samples were obtained from the UK trials COV001 and COV002, which included a single-blind randomized controlled phase 2/3 trial of AZD1222 (ChAdOx1 nCoV-19) in healthy adults. For TCRbeta chain sequencing, PBMC samples from trial participants were taken at day 0 and at day 28 after the second dose.

This sequence uses TRBV2 and TRBJ1-5, with a tentative D gene TRBD1 over 6 matching bases. Sample: peripheral blood, taken 28 days after the second AZD1222 dose. This clonotype was obtained from an adult who received the AZD1222 COVID-19 vaccine. CDR3 protein: CASSETGYSNQPQHF. The DNA is TGTGCCAGCAGCGAAACAGGGTATAGCAATCAGCCCCAGCATTTT.